This TCR beta chain was retrieved from a study of TIL therapy for anti-PD-1-resistant metastatic lung cancer. V was cut by 0 bases and J by 2 bases, with 12 bases left in between. The CDR3 sequence is 16 residues long. Sequencing used immunoSEQ v3. Sequenced by immunoSEQ multiplex PCR; TCRdb stores in-frame clones only, minus some. The sample includes more than 45,000 clones, 73% of them seen just once. This clone has just a few counts. Time point indicated: pre-treatment sample, taken before nivolumab and TIL therapy. The rearrangement joins TRBV23-1 to TRBJ2-3; a possible D gene is TRBD1 (5 bases). TRBV23-1 is an open reading frame, and its role is uncertain. The sequence was obtained from a person aged 25 to 85 with non-small cell lung cancer. The material was blood, obtained at baseline. This chain's CDR3 is CASSQSRQHDTDTQYF. In nucleotides, the CDR3 is TGCGCCAGCAGTCAATCGAGACAGCACGACACAGATACGCAGTATTTT.